This TCR beta chain appears in the sequencing data of a study of cytomegalovirus exposure and HLA in healthy donors. J lost 5 bases, V lost 4 bases, and 8 bases had no gene match. The CDR3 has 15 residues. Germline CDR1 reads SGHAT; CDR2 reads FQDESV (reference sequence). Study-level points and caveats: It was reported that the classifier diagnosed cytomegalovirus status with high specificity and sensitivity in both the original and validation cohorts. A few CMV-associated chains proved CMV antigen-specific in vitro. There were some public TCRs occurring in many donors, but most TCR sequences were rare.

Produced via immunoSEQ multiplex PCR; TCRdb's table is partial and in-frame only. The sample holds about 280,000 clones, approximately 90% seen once. To note about this clone: Its antigen is not identified.

Sequencing was carried out using PBMCs. This chain links TRBV11-1 with TRBJ2-5, with 9 bases lining up with TRBD1. The clonotype was recovered from a woman aged 18-29 years in good health and CMV-seronegative. CDR3 DNA: TGTGCCAGCAGCTCGCCGGGACAGGGAGCGGAGACCCAGTACTTC. Amino acid sequence: CASSSPGQGAETQYF.